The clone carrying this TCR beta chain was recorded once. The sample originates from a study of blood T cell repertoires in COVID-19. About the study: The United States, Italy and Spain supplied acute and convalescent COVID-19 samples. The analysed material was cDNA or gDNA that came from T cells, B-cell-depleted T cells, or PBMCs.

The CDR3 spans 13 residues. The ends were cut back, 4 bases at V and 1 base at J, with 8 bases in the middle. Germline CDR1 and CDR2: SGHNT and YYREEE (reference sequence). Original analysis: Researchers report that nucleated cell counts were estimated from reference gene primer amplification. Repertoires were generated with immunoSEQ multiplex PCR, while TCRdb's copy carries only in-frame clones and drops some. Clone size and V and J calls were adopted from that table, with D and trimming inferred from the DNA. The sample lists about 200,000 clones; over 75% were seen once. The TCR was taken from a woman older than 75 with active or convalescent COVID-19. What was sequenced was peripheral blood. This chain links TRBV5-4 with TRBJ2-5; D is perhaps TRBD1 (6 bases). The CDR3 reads CASSLRGQETQYF. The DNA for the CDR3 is TGTGCCAGCAGCCTCAGGGGCCAAGAGACCCAGTACTTC.